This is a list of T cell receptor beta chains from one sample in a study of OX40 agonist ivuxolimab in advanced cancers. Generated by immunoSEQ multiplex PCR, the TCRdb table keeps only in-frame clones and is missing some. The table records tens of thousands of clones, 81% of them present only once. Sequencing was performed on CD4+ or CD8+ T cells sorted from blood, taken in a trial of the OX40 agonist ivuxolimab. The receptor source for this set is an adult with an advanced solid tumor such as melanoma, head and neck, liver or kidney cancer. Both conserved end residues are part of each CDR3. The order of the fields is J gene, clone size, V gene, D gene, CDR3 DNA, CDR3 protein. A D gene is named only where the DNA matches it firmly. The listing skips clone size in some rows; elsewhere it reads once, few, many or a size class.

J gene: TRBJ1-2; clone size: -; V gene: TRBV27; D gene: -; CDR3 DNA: TGTGCCAGCAGTCACCTATCGCTAGGCGGCTACACCTTC; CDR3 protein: CASSHLSLGGYTF
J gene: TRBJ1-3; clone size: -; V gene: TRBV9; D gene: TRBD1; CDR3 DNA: TGTGCCAGCAGCGTTGGGGACAGGGTCGGAAACACCATATATTTT; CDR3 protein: CASSVGDRVGNTIYF
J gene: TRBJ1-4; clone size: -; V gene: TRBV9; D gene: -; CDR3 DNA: TGTGCCAGCAGCCTCGGCGGGGGGCGCAGGGAAAAACTGTTTTTT; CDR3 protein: CASSLGGGRREKLFF
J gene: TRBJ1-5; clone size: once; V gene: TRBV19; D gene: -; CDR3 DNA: TGTGCCAGTAGTATAGCTGCGGGGGTAGATCAGCCCCAGCATTTT; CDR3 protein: CASSIAAGVDQPQHF
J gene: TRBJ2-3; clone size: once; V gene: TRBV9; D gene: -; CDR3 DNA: TGTGCCAGCAGCGTAAGGTCAGGAGTAGTGGCAGATACGCAGTATTTT; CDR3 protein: CASSVRSGVVADTQYF
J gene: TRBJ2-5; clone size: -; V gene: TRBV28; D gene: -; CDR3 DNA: TGTGCCGGAAGGAGATGGGGGGCCGGAGAGACCCAGTACTTC; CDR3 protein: CAGRRWGAGETQYF
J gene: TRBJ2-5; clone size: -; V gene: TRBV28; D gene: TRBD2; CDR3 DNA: TGTGCCAGCAGTTTAGCGGGGGGCCGGGGTGAGACCCAGTACTTC; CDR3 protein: CASSLAGGRGETQYF
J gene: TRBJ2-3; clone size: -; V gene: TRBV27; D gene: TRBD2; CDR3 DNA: TGTGCCAGCAGTTTAGCGGGGGTAATCCCAACTGAAGATACGCAGTATTTT; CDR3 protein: CASSLAGVIPTEDTQYF
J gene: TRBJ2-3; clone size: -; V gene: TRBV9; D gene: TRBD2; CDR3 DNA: TGTGCCAGCAGCGTGGGGGGGATCCCTAGCACAGATACGCAGTATTTT; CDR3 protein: CASSVGGIPSTDTQYF
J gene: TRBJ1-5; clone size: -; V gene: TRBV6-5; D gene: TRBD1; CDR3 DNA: TGTGCCAGCAGTTACCGATCGACAGGGACTCAGCCCCAGCATTTT; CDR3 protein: CASSYRSTGTQPQHF
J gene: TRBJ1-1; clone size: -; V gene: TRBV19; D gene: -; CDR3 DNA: TGTGCCAGTAGTAGTAAAAGGGGAGCTTTCTTT; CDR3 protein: CASSSKRGAFF
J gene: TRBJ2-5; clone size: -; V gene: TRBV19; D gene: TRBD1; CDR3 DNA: TGTGCCAGTAGCGCACAGGGGGCCCAAGAGACCCAGTACTTC; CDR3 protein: CASSAQGAQETQYF
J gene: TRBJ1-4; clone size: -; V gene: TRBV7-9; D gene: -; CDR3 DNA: TGTGCCATCCCTAAAACAGGGACTGAAAAACTGTTTTTT; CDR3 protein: CAIPKTGTEKLFF
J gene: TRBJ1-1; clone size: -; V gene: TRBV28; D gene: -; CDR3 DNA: TGTGCCAGCAGTTTTGAGGGGAGGGGCACTGAAGCTTTCTTT; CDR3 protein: CASSFEGRGTEAFF
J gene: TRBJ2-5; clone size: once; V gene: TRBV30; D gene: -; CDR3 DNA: TGTGCCTGGAGTGTACAATTTCTGAATAACAAAGAGACCCAGTACTTC; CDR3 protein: CAWSVQFLNNKETQYF
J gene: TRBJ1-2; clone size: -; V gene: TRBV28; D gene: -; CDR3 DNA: TGTGCCAGCAGGGGACGACAGGTCGTCAGGAATGGCTACACCTTC; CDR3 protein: CASRGRQVVRNGYTF
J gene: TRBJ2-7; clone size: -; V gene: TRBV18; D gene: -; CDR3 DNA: TGTGCCAGCTCAGGCGGACAGGAGCAGTACTTC; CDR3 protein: CASSGGQEQYF
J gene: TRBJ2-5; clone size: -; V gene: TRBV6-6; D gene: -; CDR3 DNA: TGTGCCAGCGCTATGGGTGGGTCGGAGGGGACCCAGTACTTC; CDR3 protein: CASAMGGSEGTQYF
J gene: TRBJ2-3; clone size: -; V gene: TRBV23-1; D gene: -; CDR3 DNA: TGCGCCAGCAGTCAAGGGACAGTAGCGGGACCCTGCACAGATACGCAGTATTTT; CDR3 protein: CASSQGTVAGPCTDTQYF
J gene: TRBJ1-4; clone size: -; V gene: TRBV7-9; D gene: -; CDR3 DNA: TGTGCCAGCAGCTTGCAGCCCATGGAAAAACTGTTTTTT; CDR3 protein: CASSLQPMEKLFF
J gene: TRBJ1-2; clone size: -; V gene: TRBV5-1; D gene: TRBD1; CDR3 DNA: TGCGCCAGCAGCAACCAGACCGGGACAGGGTTGTCTGGCTACACCTTC; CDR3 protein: CASSNQTGTGLSGYTF
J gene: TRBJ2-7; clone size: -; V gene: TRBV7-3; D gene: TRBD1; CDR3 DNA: TGTGCCAGCAGCTTAGGACAGGGGGCCTACGAGCAGTACTTC; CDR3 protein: CASSLGQGAYEQYF
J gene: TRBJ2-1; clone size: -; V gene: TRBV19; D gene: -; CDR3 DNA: TGTGCCAGTAGTATAGTTGGGCAGGGGGCAGGGCTAGCGGGGAATGAGCAGTTCTTC; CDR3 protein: CASSIVGQGAGLAGNEQFF
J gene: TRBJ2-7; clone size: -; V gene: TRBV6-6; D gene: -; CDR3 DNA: TGTGCCAGCACGGGGTTCTCCTACGAGCAGTACTTC; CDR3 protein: CASTGFSYEQYF
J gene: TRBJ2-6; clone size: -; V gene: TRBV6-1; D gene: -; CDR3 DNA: TGTGCCAGCAGTGGCTGGAAGTCCGGGGCCAACGTCCTGACTTTC; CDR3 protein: CASSGWKSGANVLTF
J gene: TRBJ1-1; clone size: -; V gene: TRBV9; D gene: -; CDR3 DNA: TGTGCCAGCAGCACCAAGGGGGGATTGAACACTGAAGCTTTCTTT; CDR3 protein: CASSTKGGLNTEAFF
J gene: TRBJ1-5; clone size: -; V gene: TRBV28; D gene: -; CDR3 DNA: TGTGCCAGCAGTCCCAGGGGTAGAAATCAGCCCCAGCATTTT; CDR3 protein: CASSPRGRNQPQHF
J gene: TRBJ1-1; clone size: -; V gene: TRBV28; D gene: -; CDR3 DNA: TGTGCCAGCGGAAGACAGCCGAACACTGAAGCTTTCTTT; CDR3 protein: CASGRQPNTEAFF
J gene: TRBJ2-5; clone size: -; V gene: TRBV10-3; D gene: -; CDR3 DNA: TGTGCCATCCGGGGAGGCAAACAAGAGACCCAGTACTTC; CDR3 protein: CAIRGGKQETQYF
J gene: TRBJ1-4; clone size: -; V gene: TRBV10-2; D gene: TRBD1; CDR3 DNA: TGCGCCAGCACCGAAGGACAGGGGGCGCGTGAAAAACTGTTTTTT; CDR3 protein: CASTEGQGAREKLFF
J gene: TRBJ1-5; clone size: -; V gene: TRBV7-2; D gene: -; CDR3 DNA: TGTGCCAGCAGCTTATTAGGGTTTAGCAATCAGCCCCAGCATTTT; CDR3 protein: CASSLLGFSNQPQHF
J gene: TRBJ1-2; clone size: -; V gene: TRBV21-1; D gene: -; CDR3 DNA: TGTGCCAGCAGCATTGGGACGCCTCACTCGGGCTATGGCTACACCTTC; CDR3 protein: CASSIGTPHSGYGYTF
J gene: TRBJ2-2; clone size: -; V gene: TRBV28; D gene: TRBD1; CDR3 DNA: TGTGCCAGCAGCACGTACAGGGGCGACATAAAGGAGCTGTTTTTT; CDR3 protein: CASSTYRGDIKELFF
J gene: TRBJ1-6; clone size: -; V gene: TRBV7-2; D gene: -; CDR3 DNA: TGTGCCAGCAGCAAACAGGACATCTCTTCACCCCTCCACTTT; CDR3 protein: CASSKQDISSPLHF
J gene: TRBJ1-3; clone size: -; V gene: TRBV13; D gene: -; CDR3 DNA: TGTGCCAGCAGCTTAGGGGCCGGCTCTGGAAACACCATATATTTT; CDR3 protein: CASSLGAGSGNTIYF
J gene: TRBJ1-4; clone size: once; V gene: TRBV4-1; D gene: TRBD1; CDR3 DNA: TGCGCCAGCAGCCGCGACAGGGAAGGGGTAATTAATGAAAAACTGTTTTTT; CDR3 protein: CASSRDREGVINEKLFF
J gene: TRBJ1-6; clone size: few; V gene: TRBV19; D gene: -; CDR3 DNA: TGTGCCAGTAGCAGGAGAAATTCACCCCTCCACTTT; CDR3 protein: CASSRRNSPLHF
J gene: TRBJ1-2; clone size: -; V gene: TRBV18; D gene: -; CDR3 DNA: TGTGCCAGCTCGGACGGGTACTATGGAGGTGGCTACACCTTC; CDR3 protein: CASSDGYYGGGYTF
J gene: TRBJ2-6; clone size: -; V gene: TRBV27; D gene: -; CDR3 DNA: TGTGCCAGTTCGGACTCTGGGGCCAACGTCCTGACTTTC; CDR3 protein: CASSDSGANVLTF
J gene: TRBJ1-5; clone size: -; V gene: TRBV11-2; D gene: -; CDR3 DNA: TGTGCCAGCAGCTCCAGGGAATTTCAGCCCCAGCATTTT; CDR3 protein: CASSSREFQPQHF
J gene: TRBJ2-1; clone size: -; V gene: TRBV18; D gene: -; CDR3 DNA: TGTGCCAGCTCACCACGTCGAGACGATGAGCAGTTCTTC; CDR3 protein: CASSPRRDDEQFF
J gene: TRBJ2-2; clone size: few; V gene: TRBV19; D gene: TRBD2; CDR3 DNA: TGTGCCAGTAATGGACTAGCCTACACCGGGGAGCTGTTTTTT; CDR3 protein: CASNGLAYTGELFF
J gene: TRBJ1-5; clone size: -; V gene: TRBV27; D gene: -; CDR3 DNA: TGTGCCAGCAGTTTACTAAAAGGCCGGGTTAGCAATCAGCCCCAGCATTTT; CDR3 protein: CASSLLKGRVSNQPQHF
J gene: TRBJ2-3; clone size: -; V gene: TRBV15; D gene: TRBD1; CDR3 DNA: TGTGCCACCAGCCCGGGACAGGGGGGGACAGATACGCAGTATTTT; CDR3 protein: CATSPGQGGTDTQYF
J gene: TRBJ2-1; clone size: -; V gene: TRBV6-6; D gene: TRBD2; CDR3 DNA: TGTGCCAGCAGAGAGGGGACTAGCGGATATGAGCAGTTCTTC; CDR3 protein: CASREGTSGYEQFF
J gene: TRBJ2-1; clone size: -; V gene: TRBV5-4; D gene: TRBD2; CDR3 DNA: TGTGCCAGCAGGACCGGGAGGGCCGCGGGTCCCTACAATGAGCAGTTCTTC; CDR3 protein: CASRTGRAAGPYNEQFF
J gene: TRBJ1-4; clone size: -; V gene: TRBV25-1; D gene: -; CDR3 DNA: TGTGCCAGCAGTGGTGAATTTAGGACGGGTAATGAAAAACTGTTTTTT; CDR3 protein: CASSGEFRTGNEKLFF
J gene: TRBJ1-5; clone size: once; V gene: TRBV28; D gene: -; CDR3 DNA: TGTGCCAGCAGCCCGGAGTCGGGCAATCAGCCCCAGCATTTT; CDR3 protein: CASSPESGNQPQHF
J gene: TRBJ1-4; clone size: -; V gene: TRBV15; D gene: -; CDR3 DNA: TGTGCCACCAGTAATACCCCAGGGAGAGGTAATGAAAAACTGTTTTTT; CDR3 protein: CATSNTPGRGNEKLFF
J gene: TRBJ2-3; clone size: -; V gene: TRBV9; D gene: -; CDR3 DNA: TGTGCCAGCAGCGTAGTGTCCCTGGATACGCAGTATTTT; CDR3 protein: CASSVVSLDTQYF
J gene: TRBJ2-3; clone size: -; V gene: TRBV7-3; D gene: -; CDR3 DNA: TGTGCCAGCAGCTTATCAAGGTCGGATACGCAGTATTTT; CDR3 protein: CASSLSRSDTQYF
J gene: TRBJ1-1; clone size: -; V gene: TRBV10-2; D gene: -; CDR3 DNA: TGCGCCATAAGCATGGGGGGGCGGGACACTGAAGCTTTCTTT; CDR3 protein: CAISMGGRDTEAFF